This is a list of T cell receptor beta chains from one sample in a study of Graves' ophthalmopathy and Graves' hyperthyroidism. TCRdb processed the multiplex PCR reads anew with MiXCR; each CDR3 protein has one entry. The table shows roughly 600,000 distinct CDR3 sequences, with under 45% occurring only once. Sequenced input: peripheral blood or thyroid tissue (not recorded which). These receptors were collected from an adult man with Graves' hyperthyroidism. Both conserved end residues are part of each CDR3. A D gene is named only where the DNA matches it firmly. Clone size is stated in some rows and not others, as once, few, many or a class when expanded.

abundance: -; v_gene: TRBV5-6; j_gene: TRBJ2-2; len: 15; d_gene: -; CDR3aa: CASSLVVRNTGELFF; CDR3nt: TGTGCCAGCAGCTTGGTAGTCAGAAACACCGGGGAGCTGTTTTTT
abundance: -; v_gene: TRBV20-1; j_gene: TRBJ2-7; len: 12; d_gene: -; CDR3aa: CSARFGGHEQYF; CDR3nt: TGCAGTGCTAGGTTTGGGGGGCACGAGCAGTACTTC
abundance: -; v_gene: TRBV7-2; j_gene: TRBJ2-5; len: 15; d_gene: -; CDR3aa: CASSPGLGLSETQYF; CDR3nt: TGTGCCAGCAGCCCCGGGTTGGGGCTCAGTGAGACCCAGTACTTC
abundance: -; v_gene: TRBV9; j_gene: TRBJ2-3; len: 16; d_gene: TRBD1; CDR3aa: CASSVAQGVATDTQYF; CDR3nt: TGTGCCAGCAGCGTGGCACAGGGGGTGGCAACAGATACGCAGTATTTT
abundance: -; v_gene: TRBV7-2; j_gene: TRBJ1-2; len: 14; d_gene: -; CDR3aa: CASSLVLGQDGYTF; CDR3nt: TGTGCCAGCAGCTTAGTTTTAGGGCAAGATGGCTACACCTTC
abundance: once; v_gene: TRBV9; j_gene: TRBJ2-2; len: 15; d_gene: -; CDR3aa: CAGSVDLPWIGELFF; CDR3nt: TGTGCCGGCAGCGTAGATCTCCCCTGGATCGGGGAGCTGTTTTTT
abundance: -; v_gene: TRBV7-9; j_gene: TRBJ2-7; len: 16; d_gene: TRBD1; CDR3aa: CASSQERDRGDYEQYF; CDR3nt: TGTGCCAGCAGCCAGGAGCGGGACAGGGGGGACTACGAGCAGTACTTC
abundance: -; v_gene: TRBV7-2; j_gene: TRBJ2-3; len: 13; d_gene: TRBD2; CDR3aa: CASTGRRTDMQYF; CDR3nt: TGTGCCAGCACCGGGAGGCGCACAGATATGCAGTATTTT
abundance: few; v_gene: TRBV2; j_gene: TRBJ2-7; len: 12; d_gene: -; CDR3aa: CAGGQASYEQYF; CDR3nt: TGTGCCGGGGGGCAGGCGTCCTACGAGCAGTACTTC
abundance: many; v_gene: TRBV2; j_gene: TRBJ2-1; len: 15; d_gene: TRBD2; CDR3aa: CASRERDSAYNEQFF; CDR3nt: TGTGCCAGCAGGGAGCGGGACTCGGCCTACAATGAGCAGTTCTTC
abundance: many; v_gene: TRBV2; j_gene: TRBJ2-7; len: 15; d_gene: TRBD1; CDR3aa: CASSEGTGKIYEQYF; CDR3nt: TGTGCCAGCAGTGAAGGGACAGGGAAAATCTACGAGCAGTACTTC
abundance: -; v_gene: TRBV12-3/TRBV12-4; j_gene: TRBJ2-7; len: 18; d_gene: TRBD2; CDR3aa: CASSQETRLAVSSYEQYF; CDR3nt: TGTGCCAGCAGCCAAGAGACCCGACTAGCAGTCAGCTCCTACGAGCAGTACTTC
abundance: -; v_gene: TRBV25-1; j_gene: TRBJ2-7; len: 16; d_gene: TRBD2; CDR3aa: CASSEGLAGFNNEQYF; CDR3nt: TGTGCCAGCAGCGAGGGACTAGCGGGATTCAACAATGAGCAGTACTTC
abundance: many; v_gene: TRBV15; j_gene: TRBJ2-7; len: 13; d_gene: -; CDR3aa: CATSRDLTYEQYF; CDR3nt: TGTGCCACCAGCAGAGATCTCACATACGAGCAGTACTTC
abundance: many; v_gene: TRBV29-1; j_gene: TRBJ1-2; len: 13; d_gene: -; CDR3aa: CSAYFDSSYGYTF; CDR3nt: TGCAGCGCTTACTTTGACAGTAGCTATGGCTACACCTTC
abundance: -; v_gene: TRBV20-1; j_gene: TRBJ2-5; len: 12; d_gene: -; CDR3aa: CSASGGAETQYF; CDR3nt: TGCAGTGCCTCCGGAGGCGCAGAGACCCAGTACTTC
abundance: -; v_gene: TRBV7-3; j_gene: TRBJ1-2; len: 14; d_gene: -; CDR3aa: CASSLLGLGYGYTF; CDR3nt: TGTGCCAGCAGCTTGCTGGGACTGGGATATGGCTACACCTTC
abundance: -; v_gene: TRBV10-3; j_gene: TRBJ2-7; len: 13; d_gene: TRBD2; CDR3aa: CAISAGLAGVQYF; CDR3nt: TGTGCCATCAGTGCCGGACTAGCGGGAGTTCAGTACTTC
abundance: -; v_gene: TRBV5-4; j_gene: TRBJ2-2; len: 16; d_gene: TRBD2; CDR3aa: CASSLSGTSVTGELFF; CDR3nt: TGTGCCAGCAGCTTGTCCGGGACTAGCGTCACCGGGGAGCTGTTTTTT
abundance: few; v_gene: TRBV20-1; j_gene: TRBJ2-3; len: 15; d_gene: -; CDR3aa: CSASHPVRGTDTQYF; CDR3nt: TGCAGTGCTAGCCACCCGGTCCGGGGCACAGATACGCAGTATTTT
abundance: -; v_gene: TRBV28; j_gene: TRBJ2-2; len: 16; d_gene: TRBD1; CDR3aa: CASSYPGTGANGELFF; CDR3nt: TGTGCCAGCAGCTACCCCGGGACAGGGGCAAACGGGGAGCTGTTTTTT
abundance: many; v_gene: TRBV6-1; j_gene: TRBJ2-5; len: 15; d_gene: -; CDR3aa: CASSVTGTAVETQYF; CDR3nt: TGTGCCAGCAGTGTAACCGGGACGGCTGTGGAGACCCAGTACTTC
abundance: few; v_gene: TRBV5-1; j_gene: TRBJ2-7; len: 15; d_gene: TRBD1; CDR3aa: CASSPGDRSSYEQYF; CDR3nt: TGCGCCAGCAGCCCGGGGGACAGGAGCTCCTACGAGCAGTACTTC
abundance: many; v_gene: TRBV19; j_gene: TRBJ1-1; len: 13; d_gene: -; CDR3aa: CASDKSRDTEAFF; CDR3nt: TGTGCCAGTGATAAGTCCAGAGACACTGAAGCTTTCTTT
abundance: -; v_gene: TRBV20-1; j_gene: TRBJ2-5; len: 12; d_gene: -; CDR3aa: CSSLREEQTQYF; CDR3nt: TGCAGTTCTCTCAGGGAGGAGCAGACCCAGTACTTC
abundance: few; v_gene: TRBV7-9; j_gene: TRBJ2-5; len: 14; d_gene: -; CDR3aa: CASSSPGIGETQYF; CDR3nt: TGTGCCAGCAGCTCTCCAGGGATTGGCGAGACCCAGTACTTC
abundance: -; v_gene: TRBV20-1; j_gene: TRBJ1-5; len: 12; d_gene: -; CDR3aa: CSAQIDNQPQHF; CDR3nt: TGCAGTGCCCAGATAGATAATCAGCCCCAGCATTTT
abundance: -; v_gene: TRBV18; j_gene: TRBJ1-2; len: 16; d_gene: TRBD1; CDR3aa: CASSPLDRAMNYGYTF; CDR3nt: TGTGCCAGCTCGCCCCTCGACAGGGCAATGAACTATGGCTACACCTTC
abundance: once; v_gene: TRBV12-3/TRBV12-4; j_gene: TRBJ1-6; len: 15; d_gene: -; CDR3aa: CASSFGGTDNSPLHF; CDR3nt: TGTGCCAGCAGTTTCGGAGGGACGGATAATTCACCCCTCCACTTT
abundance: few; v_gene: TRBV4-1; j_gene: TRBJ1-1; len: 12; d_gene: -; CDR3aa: CASSQGNSGAFF; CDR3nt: TGCGCCAGCAGCCAAGGGAATTCAGGAGCTTTCTTT
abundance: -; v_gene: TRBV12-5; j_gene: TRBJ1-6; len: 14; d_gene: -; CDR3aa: CASGAPGRGSPLHF; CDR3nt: TGTGCTAGTGGTGCGCCGGGACGGGGTTCACCCCTCCACTTT
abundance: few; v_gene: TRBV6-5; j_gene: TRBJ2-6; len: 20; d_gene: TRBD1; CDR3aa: CASSHGTAMHYSSGANVLTF; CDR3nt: TGTGCCAGCAGTCACGGGACAGCCATGCATTACTCGTCTGGGGCCAACGTCCTGACTTTC
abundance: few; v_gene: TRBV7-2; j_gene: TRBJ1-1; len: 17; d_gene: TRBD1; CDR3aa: CASSFHDREAWNTEAFF; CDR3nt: TGTGCCAGCAGCTTCCACGACAGGGAGGCATGGAACACTGAAGCTTTCTTT
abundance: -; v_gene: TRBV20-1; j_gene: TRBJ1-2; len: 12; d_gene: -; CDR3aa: CSARGFGGGYTF; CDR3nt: TGCAGTGCTAGAGGGTTTGGGGGGGGCTACACCTTC
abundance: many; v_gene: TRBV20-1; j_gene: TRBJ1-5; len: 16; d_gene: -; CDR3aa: CSARDPGLSSNQPQHF; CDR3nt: TGCAGTGCTAGAGATCCAGGACTGAGTAGCAATCAGCCCCAGCATTTT
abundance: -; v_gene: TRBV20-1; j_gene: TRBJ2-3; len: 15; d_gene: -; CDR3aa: CSASSGQGHTDTQYF; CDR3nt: TGCAGTGCTAGCTCCGGGCAAGGTCACACAGATACGCAGTATTTT
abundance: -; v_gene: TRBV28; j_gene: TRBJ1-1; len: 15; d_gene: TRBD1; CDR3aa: CASSYTGGFGTEAFF; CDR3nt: TGTGCCAGCAGTTATACAGGGGGCTTCGGCACTGAAGCTTTCTTT
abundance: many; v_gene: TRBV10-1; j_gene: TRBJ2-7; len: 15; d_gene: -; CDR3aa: CASSGGTVGSYEQYF; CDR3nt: TGCGCCAGCAGTGGGGGGACGGTTGGCTCCTACGAGCAGTACTTC
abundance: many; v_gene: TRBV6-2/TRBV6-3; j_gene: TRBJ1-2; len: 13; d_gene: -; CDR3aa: CASSGGTPYGYTF; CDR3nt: TGTGCCAGCAGTGGCGGGACTCCGTATGGCTACACCTTC